This T cell receptor (beta chain) was captured in a study of cytomegalovirus exposure and HLA in healthy donors. V lost 3 bases and J lost 8; bases outside the gene matches: 6. Germline V gene sequence: CDR1 SEHNR, CDR2 FQNEAQ (reference sequence). This CDR3 has 13 residues. With respect to this clone: Its antigen is unidentified.

Study results and caveats: In a later analysis, across HLA loci, associated TCR counts were highest for DRB1, lowest for HLA-C. When a later analysis was performed, an Asian-associated ancestry cluster reportedly had fewer N-insertions than the roughly 700-donor mean.

These donors, healthy bone marrow donors, were studied. With 60 Vbeta and 13 Jbeta primers, the PCR was carried out. The data were produced by immunoSEQ multiplex PCR, yet TCRdb's version contains in-frame clones alone and is incomplete. The sample has some 90,000 clones, about two thirds seen once. Sequenced input: PBMCs. This chain uses TRBV7-9 with TRBJ1-2; 7 bases are a match to TRBD1. The receptor was isolated from a man in his sixties in good health and CMV-seronegative. The CDR3 coding sequence is TGTGCCAGCAGCTTCCCAGGGGGATACGGCTACACCTTC. Protein sequence: CASSFPGGYGYTF.